What follows are 15 T cell receptor beta chains derived from one specimen sequenced in a study of CD8+CD57+ T cells in acquired aplastic anemia. Investigators profiled TCR beta VDJ and CDR3 from genomic DNA template. Each CDR3 protein gets one entry after TCRdb re-called the reads with MiXCR. The data contain about 170,000 distinct CDR3 sequences, 63% of them seen just once; the ten biggest clones take up 35% to 50%. Material: sorted CD4+, CD8+, or CD8+CD57+ T cells (not recorded which) from PBMCs. These receptors all come from a human donor in good health.

This clonotype was recorded at least ten times. The J gene is TRBJ1-2, the V gene TRBV29-1; tentatively, D is TRBD1 (5 bases). V was clipped by 4 bases and J by 7 bases, with 10 bases between them. CDR1 and CDR2 from the germline V gene are SQVTM and ANQGSEA. CDR3 length: 11 amino acids. DNA for the CDR3: TGCAGCGTTGTATCGGGGGGTGGCTACACCTTC. Its protein product is CSVVSGGGYTF.

V and J are TRBV20-1 and TRBJ2-5; D ambiguous. CDR3 length: 13 residues. The V and J ends lost 6 bases and 0 bases respectively, with 11 bases between them. Germline CDR1 reads DFQATT; CDR2 reads SNEGSKA (reference sequence). CDR3 sequence (DNA): TGCAGTGCCGAAGGACGGGACCAAGAGACCCAGTACTTC. Translating gives CSAEGRDQETQYF.

This sequence joins TRBV15 and TRBJ1-2; D is uncertain. This CDR3 has 15 residues. Germline assignment: CDR1 LNHNV and CDR2 YYDKDF (reference sequence). V dropped 0 bases and J dropped 4 bases, with 12 bases sitting between them. The CDR3 DNA reads as TGTGCCACCAGCAGAGAAGGACGGCAGCCCTATGGCTACACCTTC. Residues: CATSREGRQPYGYTF.

The chain is built from TRBV20-1 and TRBJ1-5; D is perhaps TRBD1 (6 bases). V was trimmed by 3 bases and J by 3 bases, leaving 9 bases between them. The CDR3 contains 13 residues. CDR1 and CDR2 (germline): DFQATT, SNEGSKA (reference sequence). In DNA, the CDR3 is TGCAGTGCTAGTACAGGGTACAATCAGCCCCAGCATTTT. The encoded protein is CSASTGYNQPQHF.

V gene TRBV19 combines with J gene TRBJ2-3, with TRBD2 identical over 10 bases. The trim removed 7 bases at V and 2 bases at J, leaving 6 bases unmatched. The germline V gene has CDR1 LNHDA and CDR2 SQIVND (reference sequence). The CDR3 length is 15 residues. The CDR3 protein is CASTPSGGNTDTQYF. The CDR3 coding sequence is TGTGCCAGTACCCCTAGCGGGGGAAACACAGATACGCAGTATTTT.

The rearrangement uses TRBV20-1 and TRBJ2-3; TRBD1 aligns across 10 bases. This CDR3 has 15 amino acids. Trimming cost V 4 bases and J 2 bases; bases outside gene matches: 6. Per the germline V gene, CDR1 is DFQATT and CDR2 is SNEGSKA (reference sequence). The CDR3 sequence: CSATRTGGFTDTQYF. CDR3 nucleotide sequence: TGCAGTGCTACGAGGACAGGGGGTTTCACAGATACGCAGTATTTT.

The chain is built from TRBV12-3 or TRBV12-4 and TRBJ2-5; unclear D gene. This CDR3 has 14 amino acids. V shed 6 bases and J shed 5 bases, with 16 bases lying between them. The CDR3: CASSRPNNGETQYF. In DNA, the CDR3 is TGTGCCAGCAGCAGACCCAATAACGGCGAGACCCAGTACTTC.

The V gene is TRBV20-1, the J gene TRBJ2-3; 7 bases agree with TRBD2. This CDR3 is built from 14 residues. V trimming: 5 bases; J trimming: 5 bases; junction bases outside the gene matches: 10. The V gene's germline CDR1 is DFQATT and CDR2 SNEGSKA (reference sequence). CDR3 region: CSAYNRAGLDTQYF. CDR3 DNA sequence: TGCAGTGCTTATAACCGAGCGGGGCTAGATACGCAGTATTTT.

The V call is TRBV15, the J call TRBJ1-6; D is ambiguous. This CDR3 has 13 residues. The V gene's germline CDR1 is LNHNV and CDR2 YYDKDF (reference sequence). V dropped 7 bases and J dropped 7 bases, with 11 bases sitting between them. The CDR3, as DNA: TGTGCCACCACTCTTTCCACGAATTCACCCCTCCACTTT. Amino acid sequence: CATTLSTNSPLHF. Full variable domain (remainder filled in from reference TRBV15 and TRBJ1-6): DAMVIQNPRYQVTQFGKPVTLSCSQTLNHNVMYWYQQKSSQAPKLLFHYYDKDFNNEADTPDNFQSRRPNTSFCFLDIRSPGLGDTAMYLCATTLSTNSPLHFGNGTRLTVT.

This clonotype occurred a few times. The V call is TRBV14, the J call TRBJ1-2, with unresolved D. The V end was cut by 2 bases, the J end by 0 bases, with 7 bases between. The CDR3 extends over 14 amino acids. Germline-derived CDR1 and CDR2 are SGHDN and FVKESK. The DNA of the CDR3 is TGTGCCAGCAGCCAACGTCTAGCTAACTATGGCTACACCTTC. It yields the protein CASSQRLANYGYTF.

The rearrangement joins TRBV14 to TRBJ2-5, with 7 bases that match TRBD2. The trim removed 5 bases at V and 5 bases at J, leaving 14 bases unmatched. This CDR3 has 16 residues. CDR1 is SGHDN and CDR2 is FVKESK in the germline V gene. Written as DNA, the CDR3 is TGTGCCAGCAGCAGTACGTCACTAGCGTCCCACGAGACCCAGTACTTC. Its protein product is CASSSTSLASHETQYF.

V and J are TRBV5-6 and TRBJ1-3, with D uncertain. Germline V CDR1 and CDR2: SGHDT, YYEEEE. The CDR3 has 16 amino acids. V lost 1 base and J 5 bases, leaving 16 bases between the germline ends. CDR3 amino acids: CASSLLLAQSRNTIYF. The CDR3 region has the DNA TGTGCCAGCAGCTTGCTGTTGGCCCAGTCGAGAAACACCATATATTTT.

The chain links TRBV29-1 to TRBJ2-7; no clear D. V lost 3 bases, J lost 6 bases, and 12 bases lay in between. Germline V gene data show CDR1 as SQVTM and CDR2 as ANQGSEA. This CDR3 is built from 12 residues. CDR3 in amino acids: CSVDASVGEQYF. The CDR3 DNA reads TGCAGCGTTGACGCCTCGGTGGGCGAGCAGTACTTC.

This clonotype was seen a handful of times. The chain employs TRBV27 and TRBJ1-2; TRBD1 is a possible D gene (5 bases). Germline loops: CDR1 MNHEY, CDR2 SMNVEV (reference sequence). CDR3 length: 12 amino acids. With 8 bases removed from V and 8 bases from J, the gap between germline ends came to 15 bases. This CDR3 is CASGHIEGGYTF. CDR3 in DNA: TGTGCCAGCGGACATATCGAGGGGGGCTACACCTTC.

This clonotype was counted between two and nine times. The chain joins TRBV6-1 to TRBJ1-1, with D tentatively TRBD1 (5 bases). The V and J ends lost 6 bases and 8 bases respectively, with 13 bases between them. The CDR3 length is 12 residues. Germline values: CDR1 MNHNS, CDR2 SASEGT. The CDR3 loop reads CASRTPAGEAFF. CDR3 in DNA: TGTGCCAGCAGGACCCCGGCAGGGGAAGCTTTCTTT.